The rows below give T cell receptor beta chains drawn from one sample of a study of T-cell reconstitution after alpha-beta-depleted transplantation in children. TCRdb re-analysed the PCR reads in MiXCR, keeping a single row per CDR3 protein. The sample consists of some 300,000 distinct CDR3 sequences, 9.5% to 13% of them appearing once. Specimen: PBMCs, collected before TCRalphabeta/CD19-depleted stem cell transplant. All receptors derive from a boy younger than two with acute myeloid leukemia, due to receive a stem cell transplant. The CDR3 runs from the conserved cysteine through the conserved F or W. A D gene is named only where the DNA matches it firmly. Some rows have no size entry. The others give once, few or many, or a class for an expanded clone.

clone size,D gene,V gene,J gene,CDR3 protein,CDR3 DNA
many,.,TRBV7-8,TRBJ2-7,CASSLEDRSYEQYF,TGTGCCAGCAGCTTAGAAGACAGGTCCTACGAGCAGTACTTC
many,TRBD1,TRBV20-1,TRBJ2-7,CSATGTGKYEQYF,TGCAGTGCAACCGGGACAGGGAAATACGAGCAGTACTTC
few,.,TRBV28,TRBJ1-5,CASSFVGYKGQPQHF,TGTGCCAGCAGTTTCGTAGGGTACAAGGGTCAGCCCCAGCATTTT
.,TRBD1,TRBV20-1,TRBJ2-1,CSARSARQGFNNEQFF,TGCAGTGCTAGATCTGCCCGACAGGGTTTTAACAATGAGCAGTTCTTC
many,TRBD2,TRBV28,TRBJ2-3,CASSLRGLVTDTQYF,TGTGCCAGCAGTTTAAGGGGACTAGTCACAGATACGCAGTATTTT
many,.,TRBV12-3/TRBV12-4,TRBJ1-1,CASSEGISGGFF,TGTGCCAGCAGTGAGGGGATCTCCGGGGGCTTCTTT
many,.,TRBV20-1,TRBJ2-7,CSASSVYEQYF,TGCAGTGCTAGTTCCGTCTACGAGCAGTACTTC
many,.,TRBV20-1,TRBJ1-1,CSARGFRRMNTEAFF,TGCAGTGCTAGGGGGTTCAGGCGTATGAACACTGAAGCTTTCTTT
many,TRBD1,TRBV5-1,TRBJ1-1,CASSLTRGVGTEAFF,TGCGCCAGCAGCTTGACCAGGGGGGTTGGAACTGAAGCTTTCTTT
many,TRBD1,TRBV4-3,TRBJ2-1,CASSQFPGQGADEQFF,TGCGCCAGCAGCCAATTCCCGGGACAGGGGGCAGATGAGCAGTTCTTC
.,.,TRBV20-1,TRBJ1-2,CSARDLYGYTF,TGCAGTGCTAGAGACCTTTATGGCTACACCTTC
few,TRBD2,TRBV7-2,TRBJ2-7,CASSLKAGVYEQYF,TGTGCCAGCAGCTTAAAAGCGGGAGTTTACGAGCAGTACTTC
many,.,TRBV5-1,TRBJ2-3,CASSLLQGRSDTQYF,TGCGCCAGCAGCTTGTTACAGGGTCGTTCAGATACGCAGTATTTT
many,.,TRBV12-3/TRBV12-4,TRBJ2-4,CASSWVRARAIVAKNIQYF,TGTGCCAGCAGTTGGGTCAGGGCAAGGGCTATTGTAGCCAAAAACATTCAGTACTTC
.,.,TRBV10-3,TRBJ2-7,CAISEGGTNSYEQYF,TGTGCCATCAGTGAAGGTGGGACCAACTCCTACGAGCAGTACTTC
many,TRBD2,TRBV28,TRBJ2-3,CASSLSLAGGGTDTQYF,TGTGCCAGCAGTTTATCCTTAGCGGGGGGTGGAACAGATACGCAGTATTTT
many,TRBD1,TRBV27,TRBJ1-2,CASSLFTGAYGYTF,TGTGCCAGCAGTTTATTTACAGGGGCCTATGGCTACACCTTC
many,TRBD1,TRBV28,TRBJ2-3,CASRVTGALTDTQYF,TGTGCCAGCAGAGTGACAGGGGCCCTCACAGATACGCAGTATTTT
few,.,TRBV7-2,TRBJ1-4,CASSLAPEGKLFF,TGTGCCAGCAGCTTAGCGCCGGAAGGGAAACTGTTTTTT
many,.,TRBV5-1,TRBJ2-7,CASSTGQRSYEQYF,TGCGCCAGCAGCACCGGACAGCGCTCCTACGAGCAGTACTTC
few,TRBD2,TRBV7-9,TRBJ2-1,CASSLSGTRGYNEQFF,TGTGCCAGCAGCCTTTCCGGGACTAGGGGCTACAATGAGCAGTTCTTC
many,.,TRBV24-1,TRBJ2-5,CATSTGQETQYF,TGTGCCACCAGTACAGGACAAGAGACCCAGTACTTC
many,TRBD2,TRBV12-3/TRBV12-4,TRBJ2-1,CASSLGLAGALYNEQFF,TGTGCCAGCAGTTTAGGACTAGCGGGAGCGCTCTACAATGAGCAGTTCTTC
.,TRBD1,TRBV6-6,TRBJ2-4,CASSPRDRGTNIQYF,TGTGCCAGCAGTCCCCGGGACAGGGGGACCAACATTCAGTACTTC
many,.,TRBV12-3/TRBV12-4,TRBJ2-3,CASSLSREGTQYF,TGTGCCAGCAGTTTGAGTAGGGAAGGTACGCAGTATTTT
many,TRBD1,TRBV28,TRBJ1-5,CASSPDRGQPQHF,TGTGCCAGCAGTCCAGACAGGGGTCAGCCCCAGCATTTT
many,.,TRBV28,TRBJ1-2,CASRPGPGRAPNGYTF,TGTGCCAGCAGGCCGGGGCCAGGGAGGGCCCCTAATGGCTACACCTTC
.,.,TRBV6-5,TRBJ2-7,CASSYSKSSYEQYF,TGTGCCAGCAGTTACAGCAAGAGCTCCTACGAGCAGTACTTC
.,.,TRBV12-3/TRBV12-4,TRBJ2-2,CASSPTNVNTGELFF,TGTGCCAGCAGTCCTACGAACGTGAACACCGGGGAGCTGTTTTTT
many,.,TRBV11-2,TRBJ2-3,CASSPPLGNTQYF,TGTGCCAGCAGCCCCCCACTAGGGAATACGCAGTATTTT
.,.,TRBV7-7,TRBJ2-5,CASSLTPTGSQETQYF,TGTGCCAGCAGCTTAACTCCGACAGGATCCCAAGAGACCCAGTACTTC
.,TRBD2,TRBV19,TRBJ2-1,CASAMRGLAGYNEQFF,TGTGCCAGTGCCATGAGGGGACTAGCGGGTTACAATGAGCAGTTCTTC
many,.,TRBV2,TRBJ2-3,CASSEENTDTQYF,TGTGCCAGCAGTGAGGAGAACACAGATACGCAGTATTTT
many,.,TRBV25-1,TRBJ1-6,CASSETTGHSPLHF,TGTGCCAGCAGTGAAACGACAGGTCATTCACCCCTCCACTTT
few,TRBD1,TRBV7-9,TRBJ1-1,CASSLADKGAVNTEAFF,TGTGCCAGCAGCTTAGCGGACAAGGGGGCTGTGAACACTGAAGCTTTCTTT
many,.,TRBV20-1,TRBJ1-1,CSANRGPMNTEAFF,TGCAGTGCTAATAGGGGCCCTATGAACACTGAAGCTTTCTTT
many,TRBD1,TRBV4-3,TRBJ2-7,CASSPGTGVGSSLEQYF,TGCGCCAGCAGCCCAGGGACAGGGGTGGGTAGTTCCTTGGAGCAGTACTTC
.,TRBD2,TRBV12-3/TRBV12-4,TRBJ2-5,CASSSGLAGGPETQYF,TGTGCCAGCAGCAGCGGACTAGCGGGGGGGCCAGAGACCCAGTACTTC
.,.,TRBV28,TRBJ1-1,CASSQLTLDAFF,TGTGCCAGCAGCCAACTAACACTGGATGCTTTCTTT
few,.,TRBV28,TRBJ2-7,CAITDSGGSYEQYF,TGTGCCATCACCGACAGCGGTGGGTCCTACGAGCAGTACTTC
many,.,TRBV28,TRBJ1-4,CASSFPGSPNEKLFF,TGTGCCAGCAGTTTCCCCGGGAGCCCTAATGAAAAACTGTTTTTT
.,TRBD1,TRBV2,TRBJ2-7,CASRGTGSFSYEQYF,TGTGCCAGCAGGGGGACAGGCAGCTTCTCCTACGAGCAGTACTTC
few,.,TRBV21-1,TRBJ2-1,CASTGQGLAANEQFF,TGTGCCAGCACCGGGCAAGGACTAGCGGCCAATGAGCAGTTCTTC
many,.,TRBV7-9,TRBJ2-5,CASSLVRGKETQYF,TGTGCCAGCAGCTTAGTTCGGGGAAAAGAGACCCAGTACTTC
many,TRBD1,TRBV5-5,TRBJ1-1,CASSVGTANTEAFF,TGTGCCAGCAGCGTCGGGACAGCGAACACTGAAGCTTTCTTT
many,.,TRBV29-1,TRBJ1-2,CSVGRRGADYGYTF,TGCAGCGTTGGTCGGAGGGGGGCGGACTATGGCTACACCTTC
many,.,TRBV4-3,TRBJ2-1,CASSQDSTGDLYNEQFF,TGCGCCAGCAGCCAAGATTCCACAGGTGACCTCTACAATGAGCAGTTCTTC
many,TRBD1,TRBV4-3,TRBJ1-6,CASSQDFETGRGNSPLHF,TGCGCCAGCAGCCAAGATTTTGAGACAGGGAGAGGTAATTCACCCCTCCACTTT
few,.,TRBV20-1,TRBJ1-2,CSARDPRTAGADYGYTF,TGCAGTGCTAGAGACCCCCGAACCGCAGGGGCGGACTATGGCTACACCTTC